One and the same sample provided the 32 T cell receptor beta chains below, sequenced in a study of blood T cell repertoires in COVID-19 (TCRdb year 2020). To prepare the library, the immunoSEQ multiplex PCR assay was applied. TCRdb took over this immuneACCESS table, retaining in-frame rearrangements with V and J assigned. Such tables are incomplete; in checked studies, under half of the missing clones stem from an unresolved V gene, and the remainder is unexplained. Here the sample has around 100,000 clones; about 91% occur a single time. The top ten clones comprise approximately 2.2% of the sample. The sample taken for sequencing was peripheral blood. The receptor set was obtained from a human donor with active COVID-19. The donor label of this sample is uncertain.

The chain carries TRBV2 and TRBJ1-6; TRBD1 agrees at 10 bases. The J segment lost 7 bases and the V segment lost 2 bases, leaving 2 bases of the junction unmatched. Germline V CDR1 and CDR2: SNHLY, FYNNEI. This CDR3 is built from 15 residues. CDR3 DNA sequence: TGTGCCAGCAGTGAATGGGGACAGGGGAATTCACCCCTCCACTTT. Its translation is CASSEWGQGNSPLHF. Supplemented by reference TRBV2 and TRBJ1-6, the full variable domain reads EPEVTQTPSHQVTQMGQEVILRCVPISNHLYFYWYRQILGQKVEFLVSFYNNEISEKSEIFDDQFSVERPDGSNFTLKIRSTKLEDSAMYFCASSEWGQGNSPLHFGNGTRLTVT.

CDR3 residues: CASSHLSGTVVRETQYF. Written as DNA, the CDR3 is TGTGCCAGCAGCCACCTATCTGGGACAGTGGTTCGGGAGACCCAGTACTTC. V usage is TRBV6-2 or TRBV6-3 and J usage is TRBJ2-5; 7 nucleotides match TRBD1. The CDR3 spans 17 residues. After removal of 6 bases from V and 5 bases from J, the junction contained 18 bases not matched to a gene. From germline, CDR1 is MNHEY and CDR2 SVGEGT.

V and J are TRBV10-2 and TRBJ1-4; no definite D call. This CDR3 has 15 residues. Germline V gives CDR1 WSHSY, CDR2 SAAADI. V was pared by 4 bases and J by 7 bases, with 16 bases between. CDR3 DNA: TGCGCCAGCAGTGGAAGGACGGCCGGGAGTGAAAAACTGTTTTTT. Translating it yields CASSGRTAGSEKLFF.

The chain employs TRBV28 and TRBJ2-2; the D gene is possibly TRBD2 (5 bases). V lost 3 bases and J 5 bases, leaving 10 bases between the germline ends. This CDR3 region has 14 residues. Germline V gene sequence: CDR1 MDHEN, CDR2 SYDVKM. The CDR3 DNA reads as TGTGCCAGCAGTTTCTCCGGCGGGACCGGGGAGCTGTTTTTT. It specifies CASSFSGGTGELFF.

The V gene is TRBV28, the J gene TRBJ1-6, with D uncertain. CDR1 is MDHEN and CDR2 is SYDVKM in the germline V gene. The CDR3 is 14 amino acids. V dropped 8 bases and J dropped 1 base, with 9 bases sitting between them. This chain's CDR3 is CASDRRSYNSPLHF. The CDR3 DNA is TGTGCCAGCGATCGGAGATCCTATAATTCACCCCTCCACTTT.

The table lists this clone with a count of one. V is TRBV1 and J is TRBJ2-2; the D segment call TRBD2 is taken from the table without a DNA check. TRBV1 is given as a pseudogene. The CDR3 is 19 residues long. CDR3 nucleotide sequence: TGCACCAGCAGCCACCCCACTCGGAGGACGGCCCCGAACACCGGGGAGCTGTTTTTT. Its translation is CTSSHPTRRTAPNTGELFF.

This sequence joins TRBV6-6 and TRBJ2-7, with TRBD1 as a possible D gene (5 bases). The CDR3 has 11 residues. Trimming shortened V by 11 bases and J by 3 bases, and 11 bases separated the two germline ends. Germline-derived CDR1 and CDR2 are MNHNY and SVGAGI (reference sequence). The CDR3 region has the DNA TGTGCCTCGCAGGGCCGCTACGAGCAGTACTTC. This sequence encodes CASQGRYEQYF.

As regards this clone: A junction boundary mismatches the germline segment, possibly from a read error. V is TRBV7-9 and J is TRBJ1-1; no firm D call. The germline CDR1 and CDR2 sequences are SEHNR and FQNEAQ (reference sequence). CDR3 length: 12 residues. In DNA, the CDR3 is TGTGCCGGCAGCTTAGAGAGTCCTCCTCCCGTCTTT. This sequence encodes CAGSLESPPPVF.

The V gene is TRBV7-9, the J gene TRBJ2-1; 8 positions match TRBD2. V gave up 5 bases and J gave up 14 bases; unmatched junction bases: 5. The germline CDR1 and CDR2 sequences are SEHNR and FQNEAQ (reference sequence). This CDR3 is 11 amino acids long. As DNA, the CDR3 is TGTGCCAGCAGCCTCGGGACTAGTGAGTTCTTC. Translated: CASSLGTSEFF.

This sequence joins TRBV4-1 and TRBJ2-1; 11 bases agree with TRBD2. V shed 4 bases, J shed 8 bases, and the junction held 10 bases outside the gene matches. The germline gives CDR1 MGHRA, CDR2 YSYEKL. The CDR3 has 16 residues. This chain's CDR3 is CASSLRLAGSGDEQFF. CDR3 nucleotide sequence: TGCGCCAGCAGCCTTAGACTAGCGGGGAGCGGGGATGAGCAGTTCTTC.

V is TRBV2 and J is TRBJ1-5, with a tentative D call TRBD1 (6 bases). Germline V gene data show CDR1 as SNHLY and CDR2 as FYNNEI. With 5 bases removed from V and 4 bases from J, the gap between germline ends came to 9 bases. This CDR3 has 13 residues. CDR3 nucleotide sequence: TGTGCCAGCAGTCTAGGGACAAATCAGCCCCAGCATTTT. Amino acid sequence: CASSLGTNQPQHF.

The chain joins TRBV19 to TRBJ1-5; D is perhaps TRBD1 (5 bases). With 6 bases removed from V and 4 bases from J, the gap between germline ends came to 16 bases. The CDR3 extends over 15 amino acids. Germline CDR1 LNHDA, CDR2 SQIVND (reference sequence). The CDR3 coding sequence is TGTGCCAGTAGCGCCTGGTCGACAGAAAATCAGCCCCAGCATTTT. Encoded protein: CASSAWSTENQPQHF.

The J gene is TRBJ2-3, the V gene TRBV5-6, with 10 nucleotides matching TRBD1. CDR3 length equals 15 residues. CDR1 and CDR2 from the germline V gene are SGHDT and YYEEEE. Unmatched junction bases numbered 3, after V lost 1 base and J lost 4 bases. The DNA of the CDR3 is TGTGCCAGCAGCTTGTATGGGACAGGGGCAGATACGCAGTATTTT. Its protein product is CASSLYGTGADTQYF.

CDR3 protein: CASRDTVLREQYF. Written as DNA, the CDR3 is TGTGCCAGCAGGGACACGGTTTTGAGGGAGCAGTACTTC. The chain uses TRBV2 and TRBJ2-7; TRBD1 might be the D (5 bases). In germline, CDR1 is SNHLY, CDR2 FYNNEI. The V and J ends lost 6 bases and 7 bases respectively, with 16 bases between them. The CDR3 sequence is 13 residues long.

The chain joins TRBV28 to TRBJ2-5; 9 bases match TRBD1. V dropped 2 bases and J dropped 1; count of bases not matched to a gene: 5. The CDR3 runs to 16 residues. The V gene's germline CDR1 is MDHEN and CDR2 SYDVKM. The CDR3 DNA sequence: TGTGCCAGCAGTTTACCCACAGGGGGCTTCCAAGAGACCCAGTACTTC. Protein: CASSLPTGGFQETQYF.

The chain has TRBV11-1 and TRBJ1-5, with a possible D match to TRBD1 (6 bases). Germline CDR1 SGHAT, CDR2 FQDESV (reference sequence). V gave up 3 bases and J gave up 3 bases, with 12 bases separating them. This CDR3 is built from 15 residues. Written as DNA, the CDR3 is TGTGCCAGCAGCTTGGTAGGGACAATCAATCAGCCCCAGCATTTT. It yields the protein CASSLVGTINQPQHF. The whole variable domain, remainder taken from reference TRBV11-1 and TRBJ1-5, is EAEVAQSPRYKITEKSQAVAFWCDPISGHATLYWYRQILGQGPELLVQFQDESVVDDSQLPKDRFSAERLKGVDSTLKIQPAELGDSAMYLCASSLVGTINQPQHFGDGTRLSIL.

The CDR3 region is CASSEVATSGADPTEQFF. DNA of the CDR3: TGTGCCAGCAGTGAGGTAGCGACTAGCGGGGCCGATCCTACCGAGCAGTTCTTC. The chain couples TRBV6-1 to TRBJ2-1; 11 nucleotides align to TRBD2. Trimming cost V 3 bases and J 10 bases; bases outside gene matches: 17. This CDR3 contains 18 residues. The V gene's germline CDR1 is MNHNS and CDR2 SASEGT.

The J gene is TRBJ1-4, the V gene TRBV12-3 or TRBV12-4, with a possible D match to TRBD1 (5 bases). V lost 5 bases and J lost 10, with 14 bases in between. This CDR3 has 13 residues. For the CDR3, the DNA is TGTGCCAGCAGTCTTAGGGGCCGCGGAAAACTGTTTTTT. The encoded protein is CASSLRGRGKLFF.

The chain's CDR3 is CASSSPSGVHEQFF. The CDR3 DNA follows: TGTGCCAGCAGCTCGCCTTCGGGGGTGCATGAGCAGTTCTTC. The V gene is TRBV3-1 (or the pseudogene TRBV3-2), the J gene TRBJ2-1; possible D gene TRBD2, 6 bases. This CDR3 has 14 amino acids. V lost 5 bases to trimming and J lost 8 bases, with 16 bases between them. Germline CDR1 is LGHDT and CDR2 is YNNKEL (reference sequence).

The chain recombines TRBV4-3 with TRBJ2-6, with a weak D call TRBD2 (6 bases). The V end lost 0 bases, the J end lost 4 bases, and 10 bases lay between the germline ends. CDR1 and CDR2 (germline): LGHNA, YSLEER. The CDR3 loop spans 16 amino acids. CDR3 in DNA: TGCGCCAGCAGCCAAGATCGGGGGAACGGGGCCAACGTCCTGACTTTC. Amino acids: CASSQDRGNGANVLTF.

The chain couples TRBV6-5 to TRBJ1-2, with 9 bases aligning to TRBD1. The CDR3 has 13 residues. With 6 bases clipped from V and 8 bases from J, the junction kept 7 bases outside the gene matches. Germline CDR1 is MNHEY and CDR2 is SVGAGI. The CDR3 loop reads CASRPTGGWGYTF. The CDR3 DNA follows: TGTGCCAGCAGGCCTACAGGGGGCTGGGGCTACACCTTC.

This chain uses TRBV27 with TRBJ2-7, with D perhaps TRBD1 (6 bases). The CDR3 covers 15 residues. The germline V gene encodes CDR1 MNHEY and CDR2 SMNVEV (reference sequence). Trimming cost V 8 bases and J 5 bases, with 22 bases left between them. The CDR3 sequence: CASAPGYRVGHEQYF. The CDR3 nucleotides read TGTGCCAGCGCTCCAGGTTACAGGGTTGGCCACGAGCAGTACTTC.

This sequence joins TRBV7-8 and TRBJ1-6, with D unresolved. V was cut by 0 bases and J by 8 bases, with 2 bases left in between. There are 12 residues in the CDR3. CDR1 SGHVS and CDR2 FQNEAQ come from the germline V gene. The CDR3 region is CASSLADSPLHF. As DNA, the CDR3 is TGTGCCAGCAGCTTAGCCGATTCACCCCTCCACTTT.

This chain joins TRBV11-2 and TRBJ1-2; TRBD1 matches at 9 bases. Trimming at V came to 4 bases and at J to 5 bases, leaving 5 bases not matched to a gene. Germline V gene sequence: CDR1 SGHAT, CDR2 FQNNGV. The length of the CDR3 is 14 residues. CDR3 nucleotides: TGTGCCAGCAGCTGGGGACAGGGAATTTATGGCTACACCTTC. It translates to CASSWGQGIYGYTF.

The V gene is TRBV13, the J gene TRBJ1-1; D is possibly TRBD1 (5 bases). Germline CDR1 is PRHDT and CDR2 is FYEKMQ (reference sequence). V lost 6 bases and J 8 bases, leaving 13 bases between the germline ends. The CDR3 extends over 12 amino acids. Here the CDR3 DNA reads TGTGCCAGCAGAGGAGATCCAGGGGAAGCTTTCTTT. Encoded protein: CASRGDPGEAFF.

The chain is built from TRBV4-2 and TRBJ2-2; D is possibly TRBD2 (7 bases). Trimming pared 4 bases from V and 1 base from J, leaving 10 bases between. The length of the CDR3 is 15 residues. Per the germline V gene, CDR1 is LGHNA and CDR2 is YNFKEQ. The CDR3 reads CASSRRGGNTGELFF. CDR3 nucleotide sequence: TGTGCCAGCAGCCGGAGGGGGGGGAACACCGGGGAGCTGTTTTTT.

This sequence joins TRBV5-4 and TRBJ2-3; 9 bases map to TRBD2. The trim removed 2 bases at V and 4 bases at J, leaving 5 bases unmatched. Germline assignment: CDR1 SGHNT and CDR2 YYREEE (reference sequence). This CDR3 has 15 amino acids. The CDR3 DNA reads as TGTGCCAGCAGCTTTTACGAGCGGGAGGCAGATACGCAGTATTTT. Amino acid sequence: CASSFYEREADTQYF.

The rearrangement joins TRBV27 to TRBJ2-3, with 11 bases identical to TRBD2. CDR3 length: 17 amino acids. The germline V gene encodes CDR1 MNHEY and CDR2 SMNVEV (reference sequence). Germline trimming cut 4 bases from V and 3 bases from J; bases unmatched to any gene: 9. DNA for the CDR3: TGTGCCAGCAGTTCGGGGCCACTAGCGGGGGAGACAGATACGCAGTATTTT. Protein product: CASSSGPLAGETDTQYF.

This chain uses TRBV11-2 with TRBJ1-2; TRBD1 is a possible D gene (6 bases). The CDR3 is made up of 14 amino acids. The V gene lost 2 bases and the J gene lost 6 bases, with 13 bases spanning the gap. In germline, CDR1 is SGHAT, CDR2 FQNNGV. The CDR3 DNA reads as TGTGCCAGCAGCTTAATACAGGGCCAGGATGGCTACACCTTC. Amino acids: CASSLIQGQDGYTF. The variable domain in full, with the rest retrieved from reference TRBV11-2 and TRBJ1-2, is EAGVAQSPRYKIIEKRQSVAFWCNPISGHATLYWYQQILGQGPKLLIQFQNNGVVDDSQLPKDRFSAERLKGVDSTLKIQPAKLEDSAVYLCASSLIQGQDGYTFGSGTRLTVV.

The CDR3 region is CASRPAGTKHNEQFF. Written as DNA, the CDR3 is TGTGCCAGCAGACCGGCGGGGACCAAGCACAATGAGCAGTTCTTC. The J gene is TRBJ2-1, the V gene TRBV7-2; D might be TRBD2 (6 bases). Trimming stripped 6 bases from V and 5 bases from J, with 17 bases between. The CDR3 runs to 15 residues. From germline, CDR1 is SGHTA and CDR2 FQGNSA.

V gene TRBV9 combines with J gene TRBJ2-3, with TRBD1 as a possible D gene (6 bases). The CDR3 runs to 13 residues. Germline loops: CDR1 SGDLS, CDR2 YYNGEE. V was cut by 7 bases and J by 1 base, with 10 bases left in between. CDR3 amino acids: CASGTSGTDTQYF. In DNA form, the CDR3 reads TGTGCCAGCGGGACATCTGGCACAGATACGCAGTATTTT.

This sequence joins TRBV5-4 and TRBJ2-1; D is unclear. The CDR3 loop spans 14 amino acids. The germline V gene encodes CDR1 SGHNT and CDR2 YYREEE (reference sequence). Trimming stripped 1 base from V and 4 bases from J, with 9 bases between. CDR3 DNA sequence: TGTGCCAGCAGCTTGTTCCAGGCTTACAATGAGCAGTTCTTC. Protein product: CASSLFQAYNEQFF.